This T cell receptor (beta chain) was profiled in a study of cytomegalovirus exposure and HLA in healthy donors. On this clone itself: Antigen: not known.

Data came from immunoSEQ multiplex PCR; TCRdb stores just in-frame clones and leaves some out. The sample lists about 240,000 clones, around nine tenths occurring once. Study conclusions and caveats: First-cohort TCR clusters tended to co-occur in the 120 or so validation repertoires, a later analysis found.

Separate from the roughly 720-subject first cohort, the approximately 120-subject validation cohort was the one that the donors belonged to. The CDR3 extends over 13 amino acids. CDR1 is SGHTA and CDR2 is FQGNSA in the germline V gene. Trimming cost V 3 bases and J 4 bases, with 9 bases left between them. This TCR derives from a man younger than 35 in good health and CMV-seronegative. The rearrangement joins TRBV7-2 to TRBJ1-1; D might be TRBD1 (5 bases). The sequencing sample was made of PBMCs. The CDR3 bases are TGTGCCAGCAGCTTCGGGGGTTTCACTGAAGCTTTCTTT. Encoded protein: CASSFGGFTEAFF.